The rows below give T cell receptor beta chains drawn from one sample of a study of shared clonotypes between healthy human individuals. TCRdb's copy holds only in-frame clones and misses some; the assay was immunoSEQ multiplex PCR. The data contain around 99,000 clones, approximately 63% of them seen just once; the ten biggest clones take up about 50%. The sample consisted of memory CD8+ T cells sorted from blood. These TCRs come from a man aged 30 to 39 in good health. Each CDR3 is given with its conserved first and last residue. The D gene is left open where the match is weak. Not every row has a clone size; where given, it reads once, few, many or a size class.

D,V,J,size,DNA,CDR3
-,TRBV6-1,TRBJ2-1,once,TGTGCCAGCAGTGATACGGACCACTACAATGAGCAGTTCTTC,CASSDTDHYNEQFF
-,TRBV14,TRBJ2-5,-,TGTGCCAGCAGCCGTGGGCCGGGGGAGACCCAGTACTTC,CASSRGPGETQYF
-,TRBV10-2,TRBJ1-5,many,TGCGCCAGCAGTGAGTCCCCTGGGAATAGCAATCAGCCCCAGCATTTT,CASSESPGNSNQPQHF
-,TRBV27,TRBJ1-5,-,TGTGCCAGCAGTTTGAGTAGCAATCAGCCCCAGCATTTT,CASSLSSNQPQHF
TRBD1,TRBV5-4,TRBJ1-1,many,TGTGCCAGCAGCTTCGGGTCTATACAGGGGAGTACTGAAGCTTTCTTT,CASSFGSIQGSTEAFF
TRBD2,TRBV2,TRBJ2-1,-,TGTGCCATCTTTAGGGGTAGCGGGAGCACGGGGAATGAGCAGTTCTTC,CAIFRGSGSTGNEQFF
-,TRBV2,TRBJ2-2,-,TGTGCCAGCATTCGAGAGGGCCTTGGGTCCGGGGAGCTGTTTTTT,CASIREGLGSGELFF
-,TRBV21-1,TRBJ2-1,-,TGTGCCCTACCCTACAATGAGCAGTTCTTC,CALPYNEQFF
TRBD2,TRBV11-2,TRBJ2-7,-,TGTGCCAGCAGCTCGATAGCGGGTCAGGACGCATACGAGCAGTACTTC,CASSSIAGQDAYEQYF
-,TRBV27,TRBJ2-2,-,TGTGCCAGCAGTTTATCCAGGGCAAACGGGGAGCTGTTTTTT,CASSLSRANGELFF
TRBD1,TRBV18,TRBJ2-7,-,TGTGCCAGCTCACCAGAGACAGGGGATCGGCACGAGCAGTACTTC,CASSPETGDRHEQYF
TRBD2,TRBV7-3,TRBJ2-1,few,TGTGCCAGCGGTGGGGGAGGGGAGGATGAGCAGTTCTTC,CASGGGGEDEQFF
-,TRBV5-1,TRBJ2-7,-,TGCGCCAGCAACCCGCCGGACAGAGACTACGAGCAGTACTTC,CASNPPDRDYEQYF
TRBD1,TRBV7-8,TRBJ1-1,few,TGTGCCAGCAGCTTAGCTCCAGGGGGCTTACCTGAAGCTTTCTTT,CASSLAPGGLPEAFF
TRBD1,TRBV10-1,TRBJ2-2,-,TGCGCCAGCAGTGCCACCGGGACAGGGGACACCGGGGAGCTGTTTTTT,CASSATGTGDTGELFF
-,TRBV11-3,TRBJ2-1,-,TGTGCCAGCAGCTTAGGGGGGGAAAGCTACAATGAGCAGTTCTTC,CASSLGGESYNEQFF
TRBD2,TRBV7-9,TRBJ2-5,-,TGTGCCAGCAGCTTCCCTACTAGCGGGAAAGAGACCCAGTACTTC,CASSFPTSGKETQYF
-,TRBV18,TRBJ1-1,-,TGTGCCAGCTCACCACGCTTAAGGGGAGACAACACTGAAGCTTTCTTT,CASSPRLRGDNTEAFF
-,TRBV14,TRBJ2-1,once,TGTGCCAGCAGCCACCTCGGGACCGACCTAGATGAGCAGTTCTTC,CASSHLGTDLDEQFF
TRBD1,TRBV7-8,TRBJ2-1,-,TGTGCCAGCAGAACGGACAGGGGGGCTATTTACAATGAGCAGTTCTTC,CASRTDRGAIYNEQFF
-,TRBV4-3,TRBJ2-2,-,TGCGCCAGCAGCCAAGGCGAAGTCAGGGAGCTGTTTTTT,CASSQGEVRELFF
-,TRBV28,TRBJ2-7,-,TGTGCCACCGCAGAAAGACCCCGTGGGGAGCAGTACTTC,CATAERPRGEQYF
-,TRBV7-9,TRBJ2-7,once,TGTGCCAGCACCCCCGGGGTTCGGCGAGGGATTTACTACGAGCAGTACTTC,CASTPGVRRGIYYEQYF
TRBD1,TRBV5-1,TRBJ2-3,-,TGCGCCAGCAGGCCGGGACAGGGGGTGGATACGCAGTATTTT,CASRPGQGVDTQYF
TRBD2,TRBV4-3,TRBJ2-1,-,TGCGCCAGCAGCCAGGACGCCGGAACTAGCGAAGGTGAGCAGTTCTTC,CASSQDAGTSEGEQFF
TRBD1,TRBV7-9,TRBJ1-2,-,TGTGCCAGCAGCTACTCGACCGGGACAGGGGATGGCTACACCTTC,CASSYSTGTGDGYTF
-,TRBV9,TRBJ2-5,-,TGTGCCAGCAGCGTAGGGACGCACATGCTCGGAGAGACCCAGTACTTC,CASSVGTHMLGETQYF
-,TRBV4-3,TRBJ2-7,-,TGCGCCAGCAGCCAAGCGAGAGGAGACTACGAGCAGTACTTC,CASSQARGDYEQYF
TRBD1,TRBV30,TRBJ2-1,-,TGTGCCTGGAGTGTATTGGCAGGGGGCGTTTTTACCTCCTACAATGAGCAGTTCTTC,CAWSVLAGGVFTSYNEQFF
TRBD2,TRBV25-1,TRBJ2-2,-,TGTGCCAGCAGTTGGACTAGCGGGAGCGGTACCGGGGAGCTGTTTTTT,CASSWTSGSGTGELFF
TRBD1,TRBV5-1,TRBJ2-7,few,TGCGCCAGCAGCCCGAGACAGGGGAACTACGAGCAGTACTTC,CASSPRQGNYEQYF
TRBD1,TRBV5-4,TRBJ2-7,-,TGTGCCAGCAGCTTGGAGGGGGCGGTGGACGAGCAGTACTTC,CASSLEGAVDEQYF
-,TRBV6-9,TRBJ2-7,-,TGTGCCAGCAGTTACGCCTTCCACGAGCAGTACTTC,CASSYAFHEQYF
-,TRBV5-4,TRBJ2-3,once,TGTGCCAGCAGCTTGGAGACAGATACGCAGTATTTT,CASSLETDTQYF
TRBD2,TRBV9,TRBJ2-7,-,TGTGCCAGCAGCGGGACTAGCAAATACGAGCAGTACTTC,CASSGTSKYEQYF
-,TRBV7-3,TRBJ2-3,-,TGTGCCAGCAGCCCCGGGGCCACAGATACGCAGTATTTT,CASSPGATDTQYF
-,TRBV6-6,TRBJ1-3,-,TGTGCCAGCAGCCTCCCTTGGAGCTCTGGAAACACCATATATTTT,CASSLPWSSGNTIYF
-,TRBV29-1,TRBJ2-1,-,TGCAGCGTGGGACTCGGCTCCTACAATGAGCAGTTCTTC,CSVGLGSYNEQFF
-,TRBV6-5,TRBJ1-2,-,TGTGCCAGCAGACCCGGAGGCAATAACTATGGCTACACCTTC,CASRPGGNNYGYTF
-,TRBV14,TRBJ2-5,-,TGTGCCAGCAGCCAAGAAAGGGTAGGAGAGACCCAGTACTTC,CASSQERVGETQYF
-,TRBV6-4,TRBJ2-1,-,TGTGCCAGCAGTGACTCGTCGGGTGGGGCTAGTAATGAGCAGTTCTTC,CASSDSSGGASNEQFF
-,TRBV11-2,TRBJ2-3,few,TGTGCCAGCAGCGTCGGAACCGGGTCGTCAGGGGATACGCAGTATTTT,CASSVGTGSSGDTQYF
-,TRBV28,TRBJ1-4,-,TGTGCCAGCAGTTTAGGTAACGGGGATAATGAAAAACTGTTTTTT,CASSLGNGDNEKLFF
-,TRBV4-2,TRBJ1-1,few,TGTGCCAGCAGCTTATTCTCCACTGAAGCTTTCTTT,CASSLFSTEAFF
-,TRBV6-1,TRBJ1-2,-,TGTGCCAGCAGTGTCAGAGGGGGTTCCCCCGGCTACACCTTC,CASSVRGGSPGYTF
-,TRBV29-1,TRBJ1-2,-,TGCAGCGTTGTCACAGAAGACTATGGCTACACCTTC,CSVVTEDYGYTF
-,TRBV28,TRBJ2-1,-,TGTGCCAGCAGTTTACAGGGGAGAAGGGGCGGGAATGAGCAGTTCTTC,CASSLQGRRGGNEQFF
-,TRBV11-2,TRBJ2-1,-,TGTGCCAGCAGCTTATCCGCTTACAATGAGCAGTTCTTC,CASSLSAYNEQFF
-,TRBV6-6,TRBJ2-5,-,TGTGCCAGCAGTTACGGCCAGGGTTTTCTCGAGACCCAGTACTTC,CASSYGQGFLETQYF
TRBD1,TRBV28,TRBJ1-5,-,TGTGCCAGCAGATCCCGGGACAGGACCTTACTTAGGCCCCAGCATTTT,CASRSRDRTLLRPQHF
-,TRBV29-1,TRBJ1-4,-,TGCAGCGTTAGCGGGGTTCTATCTTATGAAAAACTGTTTTTT,CSVSGVLSYEKLFF
TRBD2,TRBV5-1,TRBJ2-1,few,TGCGCCAGCAGCCCTGGACTAGACTCCTACAATGAGCAGTTCTTC,CASSPGLDSYNEQFF
-,TRBV9,TRBJ2-3,-,TGTGCCAGCAGCCAAGGGCTCACAGATACGCAGTATTTT,CASSQGLTDTQYF
-,TRBV28,TRBJ1-5,-,TGTGCCAGCAGTTTCGGCCAGGGAAGTCAGCCCCAGCATTTT,CASSFGQGSQPQHF
-,TRBV6-5,TRBJ2-3,-,TGTGCCAGCAGTTACTCGACAGGTTCGGCGGATACGCAGTATTTT,CASSYSTGSADTQYF
-,TRBV6-1,TRBJ2-7,few,TGTGCCAGCAGTGAAAGAGGCGGGAAGGTCGGGGAGCAGTACTTC,CASSERGGKVGEQYF
-,TRBV10-2,TRBJ2-2,-,TGCGCCAGCAGTGAGTCGTTAGCGAACACCGGGGAGCTGTTTTTT,CASSESLANTGELFF
-,TRBV19,TRBJ1-4,-,TGTGCCAGTAGTATCGCGGGCTTCGAAGCGGGAATATATGAAAAACTGTTTTTT,CASSIAGFEAGIYEKLFF